The subject of this entry is one T cell receptor beta chain. CDR1 is SGHRS and CDR2 is YFSETQ in the germline V gene. Trimming took off 1 base at V and 6 bases at J, with 10 bases between the two ends. The CDR3 has 13 residues. This specimen comes from a study of technical replicates of blood from a few donors. The repertoire was sequenced with immunoSEQ multiplex PCR; TCRdb's copy has only in-frame clones and lacks some. Of about 84,000 clones in the sample, about 97% were seen once. J is TRBJ1-1 and V is TRBV5-1; TRBD1 might be the D (5 bases). The sequenced material came from T cells isolated from PBMCs. This TCR was recovered from a human donor in good health. This CDR3 is CASSLSGYPEAFF. CDR3 bases: TGCGCCAGCAGCTTGTCAGGGTACCCTGAAGCTTTCTTT.